Below are 2 T cell receptor beta chains sequenced from a single sample in a study of T cell clonality in common variable immunodeficiency. Assay: immunoSEQ multiplex PCR; the TCRdb copy retains only in-frame clones and omits some. The table lists roughly 42,000 clones, with no singletons. Which antigens these TCRs recognize remains unknown. Points from the study as a whole: Reportedly, TCR beta sequences from common variable immunodeficiency showed fewer deletions and N-nucleotide insertions.

Sequenced material: peripheral blood mononuclear cells. The receptor set was obtained from a human donor with common variable immunodeficiency.

About this clone itself: The CDR3 goes on 3 residues after the read ends, and that part is filled in from the germline J gene. The chain couples TRBV7-9 to TRBJ1-5; 11 bases are shared with TRBD1. The CDR3 loop spans 14 amino acids. J was trimmed by 5 bases and V by 4 bases; bases with no gene match: 1. Germline assignment: CDR1 SEHNR and CDR2 FQNEAQ (reference sequence). The CDR3 DNA, read in part, is TGTGCCAGCAGCTGGGACAGGGGGGATCAGCCC. It translates to CASSWDRGDQP. The CDR3, in full, reads CASSWDRGDQPQHF.

A word on this clone: The observed sequence ends 3 residues before the CDR3 terminus, with the missing tail filled in from the germline J gene. This sequence joins TRBV11-2 and TRBJ2-5; TRBD2 aligns across 10 bases. The CDR3 is 15 residues long. The germline CDR1 and CDR2 sequences are SGHAT and FQNNGV. V lost 7 bases, J lost 4 bases, and 9 bases stayed unmatched. CDR3 DNA (partial): TGTGCCAGCACCTCTAGCGGGAGTACAGGAGAGACC. It encodes CASTSSGSTGET. The whole CDR3 sequence reads CASTSSGSTGETQYF.